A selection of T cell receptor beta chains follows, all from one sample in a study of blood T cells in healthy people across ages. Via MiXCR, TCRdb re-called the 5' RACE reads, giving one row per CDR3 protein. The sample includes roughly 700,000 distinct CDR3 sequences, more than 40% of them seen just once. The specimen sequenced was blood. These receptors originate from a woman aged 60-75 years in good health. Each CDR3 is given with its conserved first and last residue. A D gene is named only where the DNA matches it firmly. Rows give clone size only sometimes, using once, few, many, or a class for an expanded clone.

CASRIEGGPSNEQFF,TGCGCCAGCAGAATAGAGGGAGGGCCCTCGAATGAGCAGTTCTTC,.,TRBD2,TRBV5-1,TRBJ2-1
CASSPWGSMYNEQYF,TGTGCCAGCAGCCCCTGGGGGTCTATGTACAATGAGCAGTACTTC,.,.,TRBV9,TRBJ2-5
CAIRPGSGHNEQYF,TGTGCCATCAGGCCGGGATCTGGCCACAATGAGCAGTACTTC,once,.,TRBV10-3,TRBJ2-7
CSVMTVLDYGYTF,TGCAGTGTCATGACAGTCTTGGACTATGGCTACACCTTC,.,.,TRBV20-1,TRBJ1-2
CSALHRMNTEAFF,TGCAGTGCTCTCCACCGAATGAACACTGAAGCTTTCTTT,.,.,TRBV20-1,TRBJ1-1
CSVEASRGYTF,TGCAGCGTTGAAGCCAGTCGGGGCTACACCTTC,.,.,TRBV29-1,TRBJ1-2
CASSPRTSVGNEQFF,TGTGCCAGCAGCCCGAGGACTAGCGTGGGCAATGAGCAGTTCTTC,.,TRBD2,TRBV3-1,TRBJ2-1
CASSYRLASPGGQYF,TGTGCCAGCAGTTACCGATTAGCGTCCCCAGGGGGGCAGTATTTT,few,TRBD1,TRBV6-6,TRBJ2-3
CASSLTGSEDEQFF,TGTGCCAGCAGTTTAACCGGGAGTGAGGATGAGCAGTTCTTC,few,.,TRBV12-3/TRBV12-4,TRBJ2-1
CSISRDRGLYGYTF,TGCAGCATATCCCGGGACAGGGGGCTCTATGGCTACACCTTC,.,TRBD1,TRBV29-1,TRBJ1-2
CSVSRGLANEQFF,TGCAGCGTATCCCGGGGACTAGCAAATGAGCAGTTCTTC,few,TRBD2,TRBV29-1,TRBJ2-1
CASSYGRTGGFEQYF,TGTGCCAGCAGTTACGGAAGGACAGGGGGCTTCGAGCAGTACTTC,.,TRBD1,TRBV6-5,TRBJ2-7
CSAREAGGDYEQYF,TGCAGTGCTAGAGAGGCGGGAGGTGATTACGAGCAGTACTTC,.,TRBD2,TRBV20-1,TRBJ2-7
CASSGEGGDQPQHF,TGTGCCAGCAGTGGGGAGGGAGGGGATCAGCCCCAGCATTTT,.,.,TRBV25-1,TRBJ1-5
CASSAGHVSYNSPLHF,TGTGCCAGCAGCGCCGGACATGTCTCCTATAATTCACCCCTCCACTTT,.,.,TRBV7-9,TRBJ1-6
CASSEVIANEQFF,TGTGCCAGCAGTGAAGTAATAGCCAATGAGCAGTTCTTC,.,.,TRBV2,TRBJ2-1
CASSPSSGSSTDTQYF,TGTGCCAGCAGCCCCTCGTCGGGCTCAAGCACAGATACGCAGTATTTT,few,.,TRBV7-2,TRBJ2-3
CASSSGFNNQPQHF,TGTGCCAGCAGCTCGGGGTTTAACAATCAGCCCCAGCATTTT,.,.,TRBV5-6,TRBJ1-5
CVSSSKGTGQARVQYF,TGTGTCAGCAGCTCGAAGGGGACAGGCCAAGCTCGGGTGCAGTACTTC,.,TRBD1,TRBV13,TRBJ2-7
CASTQNAGDTQYF,TGTGCCAGCACCCAAAACGCTGGAGATACGCAGTATTTT,.,.,TRBV12-3/TRBV12-4,TRBJ2-3
CASSTTGVGGEQYF,TGTGCCAGCAGCACTACAGGGGTCGGAGGTGAGCAGTACTTC,few,TRBD1,TRBV7-2,TRBJ2-5
CASSESFFLVESYNEQFF,TGTGCCAGCAGTGAATCGTTTTTCCTAGTCGAGTCCTACAATGAGCAGTTCTTC,.,.,TRBV2,TRBJ2-1
CATMTILAGEETQYF,TGTGCCACCATGACAATACTAGCGGGGGAAGAGACCCAGTACTTC,many,TRBD2,TRBV5-4,TRBJ2-5
CSGAKREGHNEQFF,TGCAGCGGCGCAAAGCGGGAGGGTCACAATGAGCAGTTCTTC,few,TRBD2,TRBV29-1,TRBJ2-1